These T cell receptor beta chains were read from a single sample in a study of T cell responses to AZD1222 COVID-19 vaccine. Clones were sequenced by immunoSEQ multiplex PCR, and TCRdb holds only the in-frame ones, with some missing. The data contain more than 100,000 clones, around 86% of them singletons. This material consisted of peripheral blood, taken on day 0 of AZD1222 vaccination. These receptors were taken from an adult in good health. CDR3s include the opening cysteine and the closing phenylalanine or tryptophan. The D gene is left open where the match is weak.

V gene	D gene	J gene	CDR3 protein	CDR3 DNA
TRBV27	.	TRBJ1-2	CASSFGPDYGYTF	TGTGCCAGCAGTTTCGGGCCGGACTATGGCTACACCTTC
TRBV5-1	.	TRBJ1-2	CASSYQGSGYTF	TGCGCCAGCAGCTATCAGGGGAGTGGCTACACCTTC
TRBV4-2	.	TRBJ1-3	CASSQHPGNTIYF	TGTGCCAGCAGCCAGCATCCTGGAAACACCATATATTTT
TRBV3-1/TRBV3-2	.	TRBJ1-4	CASTHGGSTNEKLFF	TGTGCCAGCACCCACGGCGGGTCAACTAATGAAAAACTGTTTTTT
TRBV20-1	TRBD2	TRBJ2-1	CAGGYNEQFF	TGCGCGGGGGGATACAATGAGCAGTTCTTC
TRBV12-3/TRBV12-4	.	TRBJ1-1	CASKGWGTEAFF	TGTGCCAGCAAGGGATGGGGCACTGAAGCTTTCTTT
TRBV6-5	.	TRBJ2-5	CASRDTRGTQYF	TGTGCCAGCAGGGACACTCGAGGGACCCAGTACTTC
TRBV19	.	TRBJ1-5	CASSIGLILSGVKGNQPQHF	TGTGCCAGTAGTATAGGGTTGATTTTATCAGGGGTAAAGGGAAATCAGCCCCAGCATTTT
TRBV12-3/TRBV12-4	.	TRBJ2-7	CASSLSRSEQYF	TGTGCCAGCAGTTTAAGCCGTAGCGAGCAGTACTTC
TRBV7-9	.	TRBJ1-4	CASSLALTTNEKLFF	TGTGCCAGCAGCTTAGCGCTTACAACTAATGAAAAACTGTTTTTT
TRBV18	.	TRBJ1-3	CASSPRGATSGNTIYF	TGTGCCAGCTCACCCCGGGGCGCGACCTCTGGAAACACCATATATTTT
TRBV4-1	.	TRBJ1-4	CASSQGRTNEKLFF	TGCGCCAGCAGCCAGGGTAGGACTAATGAAAAACTGTTTTTT
TRBV9	.	TRBJ1-1	CASSVGGQSTEAFF	TGTGCCAGCAGCGTAGGTGGACAGTCCACTGAAGCTTTCTTT
TRBV28	TRBD1	TRBJ1-5	CASRLGGTGQPQHF	TGTGCCAGCCGTCTTGGGGGGACAGGTCAGCCCCAGCATTTT
TRBV7-8	.	TRBJ2-1	CASSVISTGVNEQFF	TGTGCCAGCAGCGTAATTAGTACAGGTGTCAATGAGCAGTTCTTC
TRBV4-3	.	TRBJ2-7	CASSQEIGWEQYF	TGCGCCAGCAGCCAAGAAATCGGGTGGGAGCAGTACTTC
TRBV30	TRBD1	TRBJ1-6	CASLQGSSYNSPLHF	TGTGCCAGCTTACAGGGGAGCTCCTATAATTCACCCCTCCACTTT